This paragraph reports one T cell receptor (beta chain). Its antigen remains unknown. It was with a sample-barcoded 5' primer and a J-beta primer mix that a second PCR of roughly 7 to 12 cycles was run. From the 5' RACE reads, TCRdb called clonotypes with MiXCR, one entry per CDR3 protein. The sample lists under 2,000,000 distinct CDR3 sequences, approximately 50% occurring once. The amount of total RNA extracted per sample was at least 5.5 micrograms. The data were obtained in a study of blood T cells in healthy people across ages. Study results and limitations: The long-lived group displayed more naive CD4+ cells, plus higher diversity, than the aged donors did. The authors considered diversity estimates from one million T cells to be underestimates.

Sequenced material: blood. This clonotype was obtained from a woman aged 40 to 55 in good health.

CDR3 DNA sequence: TGCAGCGTTTTTCGGAGGGAGACCCAGTACTTC. Protein: CSVFRRETQYF. This chain joins TRBV29-1 and TRBJ2-5, with TRBD2 as a possible D gene (5 bases). This CDR3 spans 11 amino acids. CDR1 is SQVTM, CDR2 ANQGSEA, per germline. V lost 5 bases and J lost 5, with 9 bases in between.